The 23 T cell receptor beta chains reported below all come from one sample, sequenced in a study of blood T cell repertoires in COVID-19. Assay used: immunoSEQ multiplex PCR; TCRdb lists only in-frame clones, some missing. The table lists hundreds of thousands of clones, 85% to 90% of them singletons. The material sequenced was PBMCs or T cells enriched from blood (not recorded which). The receptors were gathered from a man younger than 40 who had recovered from COVID-19.

This chain connects TRBV15 to TRBJ2-3, with D unresolved. The CDR3 spans 15 residues. Germline assignment: CDR1 LNHNV and CDR2 YYDKDF (reference sequence). The V and J ends lost 8 bases and 6 bases respectively, with 21 bases between them. This CDR3 reads CATADVSSSMDTQYF. CDR3 bases: TGTGCCACCGCCGATGTCTCGAGTAGTATGGATACGCAGTATTTT. Variable domain in full (rest from reference TRBV15 and TRBJ2-3): DAMVIQNPRYQVTQFGKPVTLSCSQTLNHNVMYWYQQKSSQAPKLLFHYYDKDFNNEADTPDNFQSRRPNTSFCFLDIRSPGLGDTAMYLCATADVSSSMDTQYFGPGTRLTVL.

The chain employs TRBV7-8 and TRBJ2-1; 10 nucleotides align to TRBD2. The CDR3 has 17 residues. The germline V gene encodes CDR1 SGHVS and CDR2 FQNEAQ. Unmatched junction bases numbered 10, after V lost 8 bases and J lost 0 bases. CDR3 protein: CASRSAGGPSSYNEQFF. The DNA for the CDR3 is TGTGCCAGCCGGTCAGCGGGAGGGCCTAGCTCCTACAATGAGCAGTTCTTC.

The chain is built from TRBV11-2 and TRBJ2-4; possibly TRBD2 for D (6 bases). The germline CDR1 and CDR2 sequences are SGHAT and FQNNGV. Trimming stripped 3 bases from V and 0 bases from J, with 21 bases between. The CDR3 sequence is 19 residues long. The CDR3 sequence is CASSFGRGSGDLAKNIQYF. As DNA, the CDR3 is TGTGCCAGCAGCTTCGGTCGGGGTAGCGGAGACCTAGCCAAAAACATTCAGTACTTC.

The rearrangement uses TRBV7-9 and TRBJ2-7; 10 nucleotides line up with TRBD1. Germline CDR1 SEHNR, CDR2 FQNEAQ (reference sequence). This CDR3 is 15 amino acids long. Trimming removed 8 bases from V and 3 bases from J; junction bases left unmatched: 10. The DNA of the CDR3 is TGTGCCAGCTTTAACTTCGGGACAGGGGTCTACGAGCAGTACTTC. It encodes CASFNFGTGVYEQYF.

The V gene is TRBV10-2, the J gene TRBJ2-4; 9 nucleotides line up with TRBD1. Per the germline V gene, CDR1 is WSHSY and CDR2 is SAAADI. With V trimmed by 5 bases and J by 5 bases, 7 bases remained unmatched. The CDR3 sequence is 15 residues long. CDR3 protein: CASSQTGGGQNIQYF. CDR3 bases: TGCGCCAGCAGTCAAACAGGGGGCGGCCAAAACATTCAGTACTTC.

This chain links TRBV29-1 with TRBJ2-1, with 9 positions matching TRBD2. The junction had 12 bases not matched to a gene; V was cut back by 1 base and J by 2 bases. Germline lookup yields CDR1 SQVTM and CDR2 ANQGSEA. The CDR3 totals 18 residues. The CDR3 region is CSVEGTSEEPTPYNEQFF. As DNA, the CDR3 is TGCAGCGTTGAAGGGACTAGCGAAGAACCGACCCCCTACAATGAGCAGTTCTTC.

The chain carries TRBV7-8 and TRBJ1-1; perhaps TRBD1 as D (5 bases). The CDR3 totals 14 residues. CDR1 is SGHVS, CDR2 FQNEAQ, per germline. The germline V and J ends were trimmed by 6 bases and 9 bases, with 20 bases remaining between them. Here the CDR3 reads CASRPTGVWIQAFF. The DNA of the CDR3 is TGTGCCAGCAGACCTACGGGGGTCTGGATCCAAGCTTTCTTT.

The chain employs TRBV9 and TRBJ2-7; 8 bases line up with TRBD2. The CDR3 loop spans 15 amino acids. CDR1 and CDR2 (germline): SGDLS, YYNGEE. V shed 0 bases, J shed 2 bases, and the junction held 4 bases outside the gene matches. In DNA form, the CDR3 reads TGTGCCAGCAGCGTAGGCCTAGCGGGTACCTACGAGCAGTACTTC. Its translation is CASSVGLAGTYEQYF. The full variable domain, completed using reference TRBV9 and TRBJ2-7, is DSGVTQTPKHLITATGQRVTLRCSPRSGDLSVYWYQQSLDQGLQFLIQYYNGEERAKGNILERFSAQQFPDLHSELNLSSLELGDSALYFCASSVGLAGTYEQYFGPGTRLTVT.

The rearrangement uses TRBV13 and TRBJ1-4; tentative D call: TRBD1 (6 bases). Per germline, CDR1 PRHDT and CDR2 FYEKMQ (reference sequence). Deletions cut 5 bases from V and 2 bases from J, with 15 bases between. The CDR3 covers 16 residues. This chain's CDR3 is CASSPQGGGTNEKLFF. For the CDR3, the DNA is TGTGCCAGCAGCCCCCAGGGAGGGGGGACTAATGAAAAACTGTTTTTT.

This sequence joins TRBV6-2 or TRBV6-3 and TRBJ1-3; possible D gene TRBD1, 5 bases. Trimming pared 5 bases from V and 4 bases from J, leaving 12 bases between. Germline CDR1 MNHEY, CDR2 SVGEGT. The CDR3 totals 14 residues. CDR3 sequence (DNA): TGTGCCAGCAGTGCCGACAGTCCCGGAAACACCATATATTTT. This translates into CASSADSPGNTIYF.

The chain couples TRBV5-1 to TRBJ2-3; 8 bases are shared with TRBD2. V lost 4 bases to trimming and J lost 3 bases; unmatched junction nucleotides: 10. Germline V gives CDR1 SGHRS, CDR2 YFSETQ. This CDR3 is built from 16 residues. CDR3 amino acids: CASSLSGAGETDTQYF. CDR3 DNA: TGCGCCAGCAGCCTCTCCGGAGCGGGAGAGACAGATACGCAGTATTTT.

In its sample, this clone was seen a few times. The chain uses TRBV5-4 and TRBJ1-4, with 7 nucleotides matching TRBD1. J gave up 8 bases and V 0 bases, and 10 bases lay outside the gene matches. The CDR3 extends over 16 amino acids. Germline V lookup: CDR1 SGHNT, CDR2 YYREEE (reference sequence). The CDR3 protein is CASSLATGTAGEKLFF. CDR3 nucleotide sequence: TGTGCCAGCAGCTTGGCAACCGGGACAGCAGGCGAAAAACTGTTTTTT.

CDR3 loop: CASSQGQSTEAFF. The CDR3 bases are TGTGCCAGCAGTCAAGGACAGTCCACTGAAGCTTTCTTT. The V call is TRBV2, the J call TRBJ1-1; TRBD1 is a possible D gene (6 bases). The CDR3 loop spans 13 amino acids. Looked up from germline, CDR1 is SNHLY and CDR2 is FYNNEI. Trimming stripped 5 bases from V and 4 bases from J, with 11 bases between.

J is TRBJ1-1 and V is TRBV5-1, with 7 bases identical to TRBD1. CDR1 and CDR2 from the germline V gene are SGHRS and YFSETQ. V lost 3 bases to trimming and J lost 0 bases; unmatched junction nucleotides: 8. This CDR3 comprises 16 residues. The CDR3 protein is CASSSTGQLMNTEAFF. The DNA for the CDR3 is TGCGCCAGCAGCTCGACGGGACAGTTGATGAACACTGAAGCTTTCTTT.

A single count supports this clone. CDR3 protein: CASSLQDSKAFF. Here the CDR3 DNA reads TGTGCCAGTAGTCTCCAGGACAGTAAAGCTTTCTTT. The chain employs TRBV19 and TRBJ1-1; TRBD1 is a possible D gene (6 bases). The CDR3 runs 12 residues. V was clipped by 5 bases and J by 9 bases, with 13 bases between them. CDR1 is LNHDA, CDR2 SQIVND, per germline (reference sequence).

CDR3 bases: TGTGCCAGCAGTTACTCGTACGGGACAGGGACGACTGAAGCTTTCTTT. Translated: CASSYSYGTGTTEAFF. The chain couples TRBV6-5 to TRBJ1-1; 9 bases agree with TRBD1. Trimming at V came to 0 bases and at J to 5 bases, leaving 7 bases not matched to a gene. CDR1 and CDR2 from the germline V gene are MNHEY and SVGAGI. The CDR3 is 16 amino acids.

Only a few counts were recorded for this clone. This sequence joins TRBV25-1 and TRBJ2-1; no clear D gene. The germline V and J ends were trimmed by 3 bases and 6 bases, with 9 bases remaining between them. This CDR3 has 13 residues. Germline CDR1 MGHDK, CDR2 SYGVNS. In nucleotides, the CDR3 is TGTGCCAGCAGTGATACCTATCTCAATGAGCAGTTCTTC. Encoded protein: CASSDTYLNEQFF.

V and J are TRBV13 and TRBJ2-3; 9 bases fit TRBD2. V gave up 2 bases and J gave up 0 bases; unmatched junction bases: 9. CDR1 PRHDT and CDR2 FYEKMQ come from the germline V gene (reference sequence). The CDR3 is made up of 18 amino acids. CDR3 sequence: CASSLSLAGDVSTDTQYF. The CDR3 DNA sequence: TGTGCCAGCAGCTTAAGCTTAGCGGGAGACGTCAGCACAGATACGCAGTATTTT.

This chain uses TRBV28 with TRBJ2-7; D call uncertain. The germline V gene encodes CDR1 MDHEN and CDR2 SYDVKM. The V end was cut by 6 bases, the J end by 0 bases, with 18 bases between. The CDR3 runs to 16 residues. CDR3 sequence: CASRPPAGQSSYEQYF. CDR3 DNA sequence: TGTGCCAGCAGACCCCCCGCTGGGCAGAGCTCCTACGAGCAGTACTTC.

The chain couples TRBV27 to TRBJ1-2; weak D call: TRBD1 (6 bases). Trimming stripped 4 bases from V and 3 bases from J, with 12 bases between. The germline gives CDR1 MNHEY, CDR2 SMNVEV (reference sequence). The CDR3 has 14 residues. The CDR3 region has the DNA TGTGCCAGCAGTTGGCAAGGGGGAGACTATGGCTACACCTTC. Translated: CASSWQGGDYGYTF.

This clone was found once. The CDR3 DNA reads as TGTGCCAGCTCATTTCTCGGCGAGCAGTACTTC. Translation: CASSFLGEQYF. V usage is TRBV18 and J usage is TRBJ2-7; no clear D. CDR1 is KGHSH, CDR2 LQKENI, per germline. The ends were cut back, 5 bases at V and 6 bases at J, with 8 bases in the middle. This CDR3 is 11 amino acids long.

The chain combines TRBV19 with TRBJ2-7, with D unresolved. Germline assignment: CDR1 LNHDA and CDR2 SQIVND (reference sequence). Trimming took 3 bases from V and 4 from J, leaving 10 bases between them. This CDR3 has 13 residues. CDR3 protein: CASSMRLEYEQYF. The CDR3 coding sequence is TGTGCCAGTAGTATGCGGCTAGAATACGAGCAGTACTTC.

J is TRBJ1-2 and V is TRBV18; 7 nucleotides match TRBD1. The CDR3 length is 14 residues. The ends lost 1 base at V and 7 bases at J; junction bases unmatched: 6. The germline CDR1 and CDR2 sequences are KGHSH and LQKENI. The CDR3 DNA is TGTGCCAGCTCACCACAGGGGGCTAGCTCTGGCTACACCTTC. It encodes CASSPQGASSGYTF.